Reported below is one T cell receptor beta chain. Described time point: pre-treatment sample, taken before nivolumab and TIL therapy. The libraries were made with immunoSEQ v3. Clones were read by immunoSEQ multiplex PCR, and TCRdb kept only the in-frame ones, dropping some. The sample lists more than 20,000 clones, around 78% occurring once. This sample stems from a study of TIL therapy for anti-PD-1-resistant metastatic lung cancer. Study information: Progressing patients received lymphodepletion, expanded TIL infusion and IL-2. Tumors had a median PD-L1 proportion score of about 6.6%. Half of patients were current or former smokers.

This CDR3 region has 17 residues. The clonotype was recovered from a person between 25 and 79 years old with non-small cell lung cancer. The sequencing used blood, collected at baseline. The gene calls are TRBV1 and TRBJ1-5; TRBD1, the table's D call, was not compared with the DNA. TRBV1 corresponds to a pseudogene. The CDR3 sequence: CTSSQGAGPPSNQPQHF. The CDR3, as DNA: TGCACCAGCAGCCAAGGGGCAGGGCCTCCTAGCAATCAGCCCCAGCATTTT.